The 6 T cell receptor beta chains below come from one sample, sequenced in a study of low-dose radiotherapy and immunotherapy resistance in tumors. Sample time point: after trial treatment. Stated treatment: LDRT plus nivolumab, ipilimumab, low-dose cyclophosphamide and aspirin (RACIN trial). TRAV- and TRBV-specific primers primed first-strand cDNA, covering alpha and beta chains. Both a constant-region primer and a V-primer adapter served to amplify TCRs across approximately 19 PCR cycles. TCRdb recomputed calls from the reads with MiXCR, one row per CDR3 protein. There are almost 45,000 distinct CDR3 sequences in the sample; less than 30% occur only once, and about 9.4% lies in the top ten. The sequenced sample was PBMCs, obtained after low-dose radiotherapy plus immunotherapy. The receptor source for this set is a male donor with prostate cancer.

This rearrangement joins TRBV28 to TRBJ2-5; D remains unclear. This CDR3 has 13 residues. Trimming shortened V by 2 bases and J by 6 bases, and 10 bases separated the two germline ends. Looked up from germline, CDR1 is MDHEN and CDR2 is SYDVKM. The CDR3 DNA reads TGTGCCAGCAGTTTAGGTGGGTTAAAGACCCAGTACTTC. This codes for CASSLGGLKTQYF.

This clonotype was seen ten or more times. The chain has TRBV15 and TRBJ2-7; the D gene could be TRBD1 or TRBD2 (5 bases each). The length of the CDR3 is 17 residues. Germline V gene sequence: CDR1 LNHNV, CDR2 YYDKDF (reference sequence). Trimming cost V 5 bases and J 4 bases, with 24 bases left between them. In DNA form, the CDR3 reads TGTGCCACCAGCGATTCCCAGAGGGACCGCTCCTATTACGAGCAGTACTTC. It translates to CATSDSQRDRSYYEQYF.

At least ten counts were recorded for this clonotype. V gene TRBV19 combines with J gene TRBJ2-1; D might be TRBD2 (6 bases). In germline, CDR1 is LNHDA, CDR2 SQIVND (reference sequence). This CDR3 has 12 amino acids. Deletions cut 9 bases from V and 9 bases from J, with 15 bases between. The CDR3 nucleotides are TGTGCCAGGGGGGGACTGGCGGGTGAGCAGTTCTTC. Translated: CARGGLAGEQFF.

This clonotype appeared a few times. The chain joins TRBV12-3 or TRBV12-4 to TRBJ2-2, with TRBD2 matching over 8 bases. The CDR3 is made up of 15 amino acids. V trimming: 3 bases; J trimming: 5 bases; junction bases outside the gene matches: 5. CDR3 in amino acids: CASSLAAGGTGELFF. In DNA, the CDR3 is TGTGCCAGCAGTTTGGCGGCGGGGGGAACCGGGGAGCTGTTTTTT.

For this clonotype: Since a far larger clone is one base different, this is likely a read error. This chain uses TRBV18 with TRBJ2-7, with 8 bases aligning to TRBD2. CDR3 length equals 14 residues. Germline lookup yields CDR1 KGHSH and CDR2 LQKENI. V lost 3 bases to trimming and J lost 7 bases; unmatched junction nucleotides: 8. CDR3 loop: CASSPGLEVNEQYF. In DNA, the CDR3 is TGTGCCAGCTCACCGGGACTAGAGGTGAATGAGCAGTACTTC.

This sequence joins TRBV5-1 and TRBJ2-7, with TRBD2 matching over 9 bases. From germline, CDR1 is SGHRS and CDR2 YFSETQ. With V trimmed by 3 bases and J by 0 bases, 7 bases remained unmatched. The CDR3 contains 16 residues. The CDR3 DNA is TGCGCCAGCAGCTCTCCTAGCGGGATTAGCTCCTACGAGCAGTACTTC. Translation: CASSSPSGISSYEQYF. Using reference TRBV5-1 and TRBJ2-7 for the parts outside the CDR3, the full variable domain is KAGVTQTPRYLIKTRGQQVTLSCSPISGHRSVSWYQQTPGQGLQFLFEYFSETQRNKGNFPGRFSGRQFSNSRSEMNVSTLELGDSALYLCASSSPSGISSYEQYFGPGTRLTVT.